Shown below are 15 T cell receptor beta chains from a single sample sequenced in a study of blood T cell repertoires in COVID-19. This table comes from immunoSEQ multiplex PCR, and its TCRdb copy is limited to in-frame clones, with some not included. Of about 350,000 clones in the sample, about 90% were seen once. Source material: peripheral blood. The receptor set was obtained from a woman aged 45-65 years with COVID-19, enrolled during active disease.

The rearrangement joins TRBV5-1 to TRBJ1-2; no reliable D call. V lost 0 bases, J lost 8 bases, and 17 bases lay in between. Germline values: CDR1 SGHRS, CDR2 YFSETQ. This CDR3 has 15 amino acids. CDR3 nucleotide sequence: TGCGCCAGCAGCTTGGTGGGCCAACCTGCTATCGGCTACACCTTC. Amino acid sequence: CASSLVGQPAIGYTF.

The chain combines TRBV7-9 with TRBJ1-5; D is unclear. The CDR3 covers 15 residues. Germline CDR1 reads SEHNR; CDR2 reads FQNEAQ (reference sequence). Trimming cost V 0 bases and J 2 bases, with 8 bases left between them. The CDR3 here is CASSLAGRGNQPQHF. For the CDR3, the DNA is TGTGCCAGCAGCTTAGCCGGGAGGGGCAATCAGCCCCAGCATTTT.

The rearrangement joins TRBV27 to TRBJ2-5; 12 nucleotides match TRBD2. Germline CDR1 and CDR2: MNHEY and SMNVEV (reference sequence). The CDR3 contains 17 residues. The J segment lost 1 base and the V segment lost 6 bases, leaving 9 bases of the junction unmatched. CDR3 sequence (DNA): TGTGCCAGCAGCAGACTAGCGGGGGAGGAATCCCAAGAGACCCAGTACTTC. It codes for CASSRLAGEESQETQYF.

CDR3 sequence reads: CASSHNRGRAGELFF. The CDR3 bases are TGTGCCAGCAGTCACAACAGGGGCCGGGCCGGGGAGCTGTTTTTT. V and J are TRBV6-2 or TRBV6-3 and TRBJ2-2; 7 bases match TRBD1. V lost 5 bases, J lost 6 bases, and 9 bases stayed unmatched. The CDR3 spans 15 residues. Germline CDR1 is MNHEY and CDR2 is SVGEGT.

This clone was picked up one time. The rearrangement uses TRBV6-5 and TRBJ2-7, with D perhaps TRBD1 (5 bases). The CDR3 consists of 15 residues. V lost 7 bases and J lost 2, with 18 bases in between. Germline-derived CDR1 and CDR2 are MNHEY and SVGAGI. The CDR3 nucleotides are TGTGCCAGCACCCCGTTTGGACACTCTGCCTACGAGCAGTACTTC. Amino acid sequence: CASTPFGHSAYEQYF.

The gene calls are TRBV5-4 and TRBJ2-7, with D possibly TRBD2 on 6 matching bases. Germline V gives CDR1 SGHNT, CDR2 YYREEE (reference sequence). Trimming stripped 2 bases from V and 6 bases from J, with 12 bases between. This CDR3 is 13 amino acids long. Written as DNA, the CDR3 is TGTGCCAGCAGCTTTATTCAGGGAGGCGAGCAGTACTTC. Amino acids: CASSFIQGGEQYF.

This rearrangement joins TRBV7-2 to TRBJ2-1, with TRBD1 matching over 8 bases. Trimming cost V 4 bases and J 0 bases; bases outside gene matches: 5. This CDR3 has 16 amino acids. Germline CDR1 SGHTA, CDR2 FQGNSA. CDR3 DNA: TGTGCCAGCAGCTCGCAAGGGACAGGCTCCTACAATGAGCAGTTCTTC. Protein sequence: CASSSQGTGSYNEQFF.

The chain joins TRBV11-3 to TRBJ2-7; D ambiguous. The germline gives CDR1 SGHNT, CDR2 YENEEA. The germline V and J ends were trimmed by 2 bases and 5 bases, with 7 bases remaining between them. The CDR3 runs to 12 residues. The CDR3 nucleotides read TGTGCCAGCAGCTTACGAGGTGACGAGCAGTACTTC. Encoded protein: CASSLRGDEQYF.

The sample holds one count of this clone. CDR3 nucleotides: TGTGCCTGGAGTCCGGACAGGGGGAACTATGGCTACACCTTC. Amino acids: CAWSPDRGNYGYTF. J is TRBJ1-2 and V is TRBV30, with TRBD1 matching 10 bases. Germline assignment: CDR1 GTSNPN and CDR2 SVGIG (reference sequence). J gave up 2 bases and V 2 bases, and 2 bases lay outside the gene matches. This CDR3 is built from 14 residues.

This rearrangement joins TRBV5-1 to TRBJ1-1, with a possible D match to TRBD1 (5 bases). Trimming stripped 0 bases from V and 1 base from J, with 22 bases between. Germline CDR1 is SGHRS and CDR2 is YFSETQ. The CDR3 length is 19 residues. CDR3 residues: CASSLGLGQGQIQNTEAFF. CDR3 nucleotide sequence: TGCGCCAGCAGCTTGGGGTTAGGGCAGGGCCAAATTCAGAACACTGAAGCTTTCTTT.

CDR3 coding DNA: TGTGCCACCGCAGGGGGGTGGAATCAGCCCCAGCATTTT. It codes for CATAGGWNQPQHF. V usage is TRBV24-1 and J usage is TRBJ1-5, with 7 nucleotides matching TRBD1. The junction had 5 bases not matched to a gene; V was cut back by 9 bases and J by 4 bases. Germline-derived CDR1 and CDR2 are KGHDR and SFDVKD. The CDR3 runs to 13 residues.

This clone was seen a handful of times. The chain couples TRBV19 to TRBJ1-2; TRBD1 agrees at 7 bases. This CDR3 is 16 amino acids long. The V and J ends lost 2 bases and 4 bases, in that order; junction bases with no gene match: 10. CDR1 and CDR2 from the germline V gene are LNHDA and SQIVND (reference sequence). The CDR3 loop is CASSISGSGGTYGYTF. The DNA of the CDR3 is TGTGCCAGTAGTATAAGCGGGTCAGGGGGTACCTATGGCTACACCTTC. The full variable domain, rest sourced from reference TRBV19 and TRBJ1-2, is DGGITQSPKYLFRKEGQNVTLSCEQNLNHDAMYWYRQDPGQGLRLIYYSQIVNDFQKGDIAEGYSVSREKKESFPLTVTSAQKNPTAFYLCASSISGSGGTYGYTFGSGTRLTVV.

This clone was detected only once. V and J are TRBV30 and TRBJ2-2; 9 bases match TRBD1. CDR1 and CDR2 from the germline V gene are GTSNPN and SVGIG (reference sequence). Trimming removed 3 bases from V and 5 bases from J; junction bases left unmatched: 1. CDR3 length: 13 amino acids. CDR3 coding DNA: TGTGCCTGGAGAGGGACAGGGACCGGGGAGCTGTTTTTT. Residues: CAWRGTGTGELFF. The entire variable domain, with the rest obtained from reference TRBV30 and TRBJ2-2, is as follows: SQTIHQWPATLVQPVGSPLSLECTVEGTSNPNLYWYRQAAGRGLQLLFYSVGIGQISSEVPQNLSASRPQDRQFILSSKKLLLSDSGFYLCAWRGTGTGELFFGEGSRLTVL.

The gene calls are TRBV14 and TRBJ2-2, with 12 bases aligning to TRBD2. The CDR3 loop spans 16 amino acids. J was trimmed by 6 bases and V by 5 bases; bases with no gene match: 7. Per the germline V gene, CDR1 is SGHDN and CDR2 is FVKESK. The DNA for the CDR3 is TGTGCCAGCAGCTACCGGCCTAGCGGGAGGGCCGGGGAGCTGTTTTTT. Translation gives CASSYRPSGRAGELFF.

V and J are TRBV23-1 and TRBJ2-1; D possibly corresponds to TRBD2 (8 bases). TRBV23-1 belongs to the ORF category, with a function that is uncertain. Between the trimmed V and J ends, which lost 7 bases and 1 base, there was a span of 20 bases. CDR3 length: 17 residues. DNA of the CDR3: TGCGCCAGCACCTCAGGGGGTAGCGGGACATCCTACAATGAGCAGTTCTTC. Its protein is CASTSGGSGTSYNEQFF.